A selection of T cell receptor beta chains follows, all from one sample in a study of early T cells in non-severe SARS-CoV-2 infection. TCRdb reprocessed the 5' RACE reads via MiXCR and lists one record per CDR3 protein. Of 80,000 to 95,000 distinct CDR3 sequences in the sample, approximately 14% were seen once. Input material: whole blood. These receptors were taken from an adult who was a healthcare worker with PCR-confirmed SARS-CoV-2 infection or an uninfected control (not recorded which). The CDR3 runs from the conserved cysteine through the conserved F or W. The order of the fields is clone size, D gene, V gene, J gene, CDR3 protein, CDR3 DNA. The D gene is left open where the match is weak. Some rows mark clone size as missing; the rest say once, few, many or name a class of expanded clone.

>NA|NA|TRBV4-3|TRBJ1-6
CASSQVPGANSPLHF
TGCGCCAGCAGCCAAGTCCCAGGGGCTAATTCACCCCTCCACTTT
>few|TRBD1|TRBV7-3|TRBJ2-7
CASSLGAGTGGDEQYF
TGTGCCAGCAGCTTAGGGGCCGGGACAGGGGGCGACGAGCAGTACTTC
>many|NA|TRBV4-1|TRBJ2-7
CASSQVAGSEQYF
TGCGCCAGCAGCCAAGTCGCGGGGAGCGAGCAGTACTTC
>few|NA|TRBV18|TRBJ1-1
CASSPGEMNTEAFF
TGTGCCAGCTCACCAGGGGAGATGAACACTGAAGCTTTCTTT
>few|TRBD1|TRBV29-1|TRBJ2-7
CSVGGQGTYEQYF
TGCAGCGTTGGAGGACAGGGGACCTACGAGCAGTACTTC
>NA|NA|TRBV27|TRBJ2-1
CASSLLVSNEQFF
TGTGCCAGCAGTCTACTAGTAAGCAATGAGCAGTTCTTC
>few|NA|TRBV7-9|TRBJ2-3
CASSPTGTDTQYF
TGTGCCAGCAGCCCGACAGGCACAGATACGCAGTATTTT
>many|NA|TRBV27|TRBJ1-5
CASSDNTRGLGQHF
TGTGCCAGCAGTGATAATACGAGGGGCCTCGGTCAGCATTTT
>NA|NA|TRBV7-9|TRBJ2-3
CVSSRTPVYDTQYF
TGTGTCAGCAGCCGGACACCCGTCTACGATACGCAGTATTTT
>NA|NA|TRBV7-2|TRBJ2-7
CASSLGVEQYF
TGTGCCAGCAGCTTAGGGGTGGAGCAGTACTTC
>many|TRBD1|TRBV19|TRBJ2-2
CATSRGQDTGELFF
TGTGCCACCTCGAGGGGGCAAGACACCGGGGAGCTGTTTTTT
>many|TRBD1|TRBV30|TRBJ1-5
CAWSATGTVNQPQHF
TGTGCCTGGAGCGCGACAGGGACCGTCAATCAGCCCCAGCATTTT
>many|NA|TRBV20-1|TRBJ2-1
CSARSISSSYNEQFF
TGCAGTGCTAGATCGATTTCGAGCTCCTACAATGAGCAGTTCTTC
>NA|NA|TRBV9|TRBJ2-2
CASSVQGRGTGELFF
TGTGCCAGCAGCGTACAGGGCCGGGGAACCGGGGAGCTGTTTTTT
>NA|NA|TRBV7-8|TRBJ1-5
CASSLREDVNQPQHF
TGTGCCAGCAGCTTAAGGGAAGACGTCAATCAGCCCCAGCATTTT
>many|NA|TRBV11-2|TRBJ2-1
CASSFAELEQFF
TGTGCCAGCAGCTTTGCCGAGCTTGAGCAGTTCTTC
>few|NA|TRBV27|TRBJ2-7
CASSLDRISSYEQYF
TGTGCCAGCAGTTTAGACAGGATCTCCTCCTACGAGCAGTACTTC
>few|NA|TRBV7-3|TRBJ2-1
CASSLPGNNEQFF
TGTGCCAGCAGCTTACCCGGGAACAATGAGCAGTTCTTC
>few|NA|TRBV9|TRBJ2-7
CASSPSSGYYEQYF
TGTGCCAGCAGCCCTAGTAGTGGGTACTACGAGCAGTACTTC
>many|NA|TRBV29-1|TRBJ1-1
CSVPEDGASEAFF
TGCAGCGTGCCCGAAGATGGGGCATCGGAAGCTTTCTTT
>many|NA|TRBV7-6|TRBJ2-7
CASSLQASSEQYF
TGTGCCAGCAGCTTACAGGCATCCAGCGAGCAGTACTTC
>many|TRBD1|TRBV11-2|TRBJ1-6
CASSPSGTGWLSPLHF
TGTGCCAGCAGCCCCTCCGGGACAGGATGGTTGTCACCCCTCCACTTT
>few|NA|TRBV12-3/TRBV12-4|TRBJ1-5
CASSWTTGSGNQPQHF
TGTGCCAGCAGCTGGACTACAGGGTCGGGCAATCAGCCCCAGCATTTT
>many|NA|TRBV13|TRBJ2-6
CASSLGSGANVLTF
TGTGCCAGCAGCTTAGGGTCTGGGGCCAACGTCCTGACTTTC
>NA|NA|TRBV25-1|TRBJ1-2
CASSGITKVDCGYTF
TGTGCCAGCAGTGGGATAACTAAGGTGGACTGTGGCTACACCTTC
>few|NA|TRBV7-6|TRBJ2-5
CASSREETQYF
TGTGCCAGCAGCCGAGAAGAGACCCAGTACTTC
>NA|NA|TRBV10-3|TRBJ2-7
CAISESLTGTLTYEQYF
TGTGCCATCAGTGAGTCGCTAACCGGGACATTAACCTACGAGCAGTACTTC
>few|NA|TRBV7-2|TRBJ1-6
CASSFWIIRDNSPLHF
TGTGCCAGCAGCTTCTGGATTATACGGGACAATTCACCCCTCCACTTT
>once|NA|TRBV14|TRBJ1-2
CASSLTGDPNYGYTF
TGTGCCAGCAGCCTAACAGGTGATCCTAACTATGGCTACACCTTC
>NA|TRBD1|TRBV7-9|TRBJ2-7
CASSSGQRYEQYF
TGTGCCAGCAGCTCGGGACAGAGGTACGAGCAGTACTTC
>NA|TRBD2|TRBV20-1|TRBJ2-5
CSAKKGGGNQETQYF
TGCAGTGCCAAGAAGGGCGGGGGGAACCAAGAGACCCAGTACTTC
>many|NA|TRBV3-1|TRBJ1-1
CASSRGLGNTEAFF
TGTGCCAGCAGCCGTGGACTCGGGAACACTGAAGCTTTCTTT
>NA|TRBD2|TRBV29-1|TRBJ2-1
CSVGSGGASEQFF
TGCAGCGTTGGTAGCGGGGGGGCCAGTGAGCAGTTCTTC
>many|NA|TRBV20-1|TRBJ2-7
CSASRLAFSGEQYF
TGCAGTGCTAGCCGCCTAGCGTTCTCCGGCGAGCAGTACTTC
>few|NA|TRBV20-1|TRBJ1-1
CSASGSTEAFF
TGCAGTGCTAGCGGCAGCACTGAAGCTTTCTTT
>many|TRBD1|TRBV15|TRBJ2-1
CATSTAGTGSNEQFF
TGTGCCACCAGCACTGCCGGGACAGGGAGCAATGAGCAGTTCTTC
>many|NA|TRBV3-1|TRBJ2-7
CASSQDFGKGRYF
TGTGCCAGCAGCCAAGATTTTGGGAAGGGGAGGTACTTC
>many|NA|TRBV7-2|TRBJ1-1
CASSLVGAGTEAFF
TGTGCCAGCAGCTTAGTGGGGGCCGGCACTGAAGCTTTCTTT
>NA|TRBD1|TRBV29-1|TRBJ2-1
CSALPLTGKMNEQFF
TGCAGCGCATTACCCTTGACAGGGAAAATGAATGAGCAGTTCTTC
>many|NA|TRBV6-6|TRBJ1-4
CASSTPGRSEKLFF
TGTGCCAGCAGTACCCCGGGAAGGAGTGAAAAACTGTTTTTT
>many|TRBD1|TRBV29-1|TRBJ1-2
CSVVGGRGDYGYTF
TGCAGCGTTGTAGGCGGCAGGGGGGACTATGGCTACACCTTC
>NA|NA|TRBV12-3/TRBV12-4|TRBJ2-6
CASSREGIVRTNVLTF
TGTGCCAGCAGTAGAGAGGGGATAGTTAGGACCAACGTCCTGACTTTC